Listed below are T cell receptor beta chains from one sample, sequenced in a study of read filtering for tumor transcriptome and immune sequencing. TCRdb redid the calling of the reads with MiXCR, one entry per CDR3 protein. Altogether some 43,000 distinct CDR3 sequences are present, 13% being singletons, with the ten largest covering roughly 31%. The sequencing sample was made of a population of CD138-negative cells sorted from bone marrow. These receptors were taken from a donor aged 40 or older with multiple myeloma. The CDR3 runs from the conserved cysteine through the conserved F or W. A D gene is named only where the DNA matches it firmly.

v_gene	j_gene	d_gene	CDR3aa
TRBV6-9	TRBJ1-5	-	CASSPPQKGRRLSNQPQHF
TRBV3-1	TRBJ2-1	-	CASSPSEKSYNEQFF
TRBV10-3	TRBJ2-3	-	CAIRSADTQYF
TRBV7-9	TRBJ2-2	TRBD1	CASRPGTANTGELFF
TRBV5-1	TRBJ2-1	TRBD2	CASSAGTSGLETNGEQFF
TRBV12-3/TRBV12-4	TRBJ2-2	TRBD2	CASSLGGAGELFF
TRBV5-4	TRBJ2-2	-	CASSLEPGWGTGELFF
TRBV3-1	TRBJ2-7	TRBD2	CASSQALAAYERYF
TRBV5-1	TRBJ2-7	TRBD1	CASADGQGPYEQYF
TRBV5-1	TRBJ2-2	TRBD1	CASSLTGGSGELFF
TRBV9	TRBJ2-7	TRBD1	CASSVGMGQAYEQYF
TRBV7-9	TRBJ2-3	-	CASSDRTAGWSTDTQYF
TRBV27	TRBJ2-7	TRBD1	CASSLRQGFDEQYF
TRBV5-1	TRBJ1-2	-	CASSLGFANYGYTF
TRBV12-3/TRBV12-4	TRBJ2-2	-	CASSFRDTYSGELFF
TRBV7-8	TRBJ2-1	-	CASSLVAVYNEQFF
TRBV5-1	TRBJ2-7	-	CASSLNIPKYEQYF
TRBV7-2	TRBJ1-2	-	CTSTTFTRNGYTF
TRBV27	TRBJ2-1	TRBD2	CATRSGLAGESEQFF
TRBV20-1	TRBJ2-1	TRBD2	CSARERTSGRGEQFF
TRBV29-1	TRBJ1-5	-	CSVGTGNQPQHF
TRBV29-1	TRBJ2-5	-	CSVGTGWTQYF
TRBV24-1	TRBJ1-1	-	CATSDPEANTDAFF
TRBV20-1	TRBJ2-2	-	CSARDGNTGELFF
TRBV12-3/TRBV12-4	TRBJ1-1	TRBD1	CASSWTGGTGEAFF
TRBV6-1	TRBJ2-1	-	CASRAGVGNDQFF
TRBV24-1	TRBJ2-3	-	CATRGLNTDTQYF
TRBV10-2	TRBJ2-1	TRBD2	CASGLAVNNEQFF
TRBV28	TRBJ2-1	-	CASTGRSGQFF
TRBV10-2	TRBJ2-1	-	CASSESRDRAQFF
TRBV20-1	TRBJ2-1	TRBD2	CSARAPLAGEGNEQFF
TRBV29-1	TRBJ2-1	-	CSVVGLEQFF
TRBV7-3	TRBJ2-1	-	CASSLSRDCNERFF
TRBV29-1	TRBJ2-7	TRBD2	CSVKLAAAPYEQYF
TRBV20-1	TRBJ2-2	TRBD1	CSAPVQGAPTGELFF
TRBV10-3	TRBJ2-5	TRBD1	CAISEAGGQETQYF
TRBV20-1	TRBJ2-1	TRBD2	CSARDIGSGRGNEQFF
TRBV2	TRBJ2-1	TRBD2	CASCLTSGRAGAQFF
TRBV19	TRBJ2-7	TRBD2	CASRSGRAEQYF
TRBV18	-	TRBD2	CASSPSLAERPTQYF
TRBV2	TRBJ2-1	TRBD2	CASSDRLAGGMPYNEQFF
TRBV5-6	TRBJ2-7	-	CASSYLGRFSYEQYF
TRBV24-1	TRBJ2-2	TRBD1	CATSDPGQGVGELFF
TRBV7-8	TRBJ1-1	-	CASSLVRSQGFAEAFF
TRBV25-1	TRBJ2-7	-	CASSELTLGAEQYF
TRBV20-1	TRBJ2-5	TRBD2	CSARDLRLAEETQYF
TRBV6-1	TRBJ2-5	TRBD1	CAVWGQRAGETQYF
TRBV19	TRBJ1-1	TRBD1	CASSISSGTVMNTEAFF
TRBV12-3/TRBV12-4	TRBJ1-2	-	CASSFTEGYGYTF
TRBV7-8	TRBJ2-1	TRBD2	CASSLSGTSSNEQFF
TRBV3-1	TRBJ2-1	TRBD2	CASSTSGAYNEQFF
TRBV20-1	TRBJ1-1	TRBD1	CSAPTRQGARYTEAFF
TRBV29-1	TRBJ2-7	-	CSSLIAGPDSYEQYF
TRBV2	TRBJ1-4	-	CASSRDKREKLFF
TRBV7-3	TRBJ1-1	TRBD1	CASSTGFNTEAFF
TRBV28	TRBJ1-1	-	CASDRGGERLFF
TRBV7-8	TRBJ2-5	TRBD1	CASSHGRGTGQETQYF
TRBV28	TRBJ2-7	-	CASRSQVTEQYF